One sample yielded the 27 T cell receptor beta chains listed below, sequenced in a study of cytomegalovirus exposure and HLA in healthy donors. PCR used 60 Vbeta primers and 13 Jbeta primers. Repertoires were generated with immunoSEQ multiplex PCR, while TCRdb's copy carries only in-frame clones and drops some. The data show around 100,000 clones, around 84% seen once. The sequencing sample was made of PBMCs. All receptors come from a man between 18 and 29 years old in good health and CMV-seronegative.

This clone was seen once. The chain employs TRBV5-6 and TRBJ2-2; 7 bases agree with TRBD1. The CDR3 has 14 residues. Trimming took 5 bases from V and 4 from J; bases not matched to a gene: 5. The germline CDR1 and CDR2 sequences are SGHDT and YYEEEE. The CDR3 nucleotides read TGTGCCAGCAGAGGAACAGGGGCCACCGGGGAGCTGTTTTTT. Translating it yields CASRGTGATGELFF.

V is TRBV7-9 and J is TRBJ2-1; 14 bases agree with TRBD2. The CDR3 runs to 17 residues. Per germline, CDR1 SEHNR and CDR2 FQNEAQ (reference sequence). J gave up 1 base and V 1 base, and 0 bases lay outside the gene matches. CDR3 amino acids: CASSLGTSGRSYNEQFF. In nucleotides, the CDR3 is TGTGCCAGCAGCTTAGGGACTAGCGGGAGGTCCTACAATGAGCAGTTCTTC. The variable domain in full, completed from reference TRBV7-9 and TRBJ2-1, reads DTGVSQNPRHKITKRGQNVTFRCDPISEHNRLYWYRQTLGQGPEFLTYFQNEAQLEKSRLLSDRFSAERPKGSFSTLEIQRTEQGDSAMYLCASSLGTSGRSYNEQFFGPGTRLTVL.

As regards this clone: Compared with germline, one end of the junction differs, possibly owing to a read error. The same CDR3 also results from other DNA sequences found in this sample. This chain links TRBV9 with TRBJ2-5; D is perhaps TRBD1 (5 bases). CDR1 is SGDLS and CDR2 is YYNGEE in the germline V gene. This CDR3 spans 15 amino acids. The CDR3 nucleotides read TGTGCCAGCAGCGTAGATCAGGGAATCCAAGAGACCCAATACTTC. This codes for CASSVDQGIQETQYF.

V and J are TRBV6-5 and TRBJ2-5; 7 bases map to TRBD1. This CDR3 is built from 15 residues. Germline V gene data show CDR1 as MNHEY and CDR2 as SVGAGI. The ends lost 4 bases at V and 2 bases at J; junction bases unmatched: 7. CDR3 nucleotides: TGTGCCAGCAGTTCCGTGGGGACAGTTCAAGAGACCCAGTACTTC. It specifies CASSSVGTVQETQYF.

Here the CDR3 DNA reads TGTGCCAGCAGCTGGACTAGCTCTGGGGCCAACGTCCTGACTTTC. Residues: CASSWTSSGANVLTF. This chain uses TRBV7-2 with TRBJ2-6; 7 nucleotides align to TRBD2. In germline, CDR1 is SGHTA, CDR2 FQGNSA. This CDR3 spans 15 amino acids. Trimming at V came to 4 bases and at J to 0 bases, leaving 0 bases not matched to a gene.

V and J are TRBV14 and TRBJ2-7, with a tentative D call TRBD2 (6 bases). Germline CDR1 is SGHDN and CDR2 is FVKESK. The CDR3 covers 14 residues. With 1 base removed from V and 7 bases from J, the gap between germline ends came to 14 bases. CDR3 nucleotide sequence: TGTGCCAGCAGCCAAGGTCGGCAGGGAGGTGAGCAGTACTTC. As protein: CASSQGRQGGEQYF.

This rearrangement joins TRBV6-1 to TRBJ2-5; 8 bases fit TRBD1. CDR1 MNHNS and CDR2 SASEGT come from the germline V gene. The CDR3 contains 15 residues. The ends lost 3 bases at V and 5 bases at J; junction bases unmatched: 8. The CDR3 nucleotides read TGTGCCAGCAGTGACCAGGGGGCGCCCCGGGAGACCCAGTACTTC. Amino acid sequence: CASSDQGAPRETQYF.

The rearrangement uses TRBV11-2 and TRBJ1-1; 9 bases match TRBD1. CDR1 and CDR2 from the germline V gene are SGHAT and FQNNGV. This CDR3 is built from 18 residues. The junction had 14 bases not matched to a gene; V was cut back by 5 bases and J by 1 base. This chain's CDR3 is CASSHGTGKVLRNTEAFF. The CDR3 DNA sequence: TGTGCCAGCAGCCACGGGACAGGGAAGGTGTTGAGGAACACTGAAGCTTTCTTT.

The CDR3 loop reads CASSSLAGGPGETQYF. For the CDR3, the DNA is TGTGCCAGCAGCTCCCTAGCGGGAGGGCCGGGGGAGACCCAGTACTTC. V is TRBV9 and J is TRBJ2-5, with 12 bases aligning to TRBD2. Unmatched junction bases numbered 9, after V lost 4 bases and J lost 5 bases. This CDR3 has 16 residues. From germline, CDR1 is SGDLS and CDR2 YYNGEE.

The gene calls are TRBV10-1 and TRBJ1-1; D unclear. V was trimmed by 3 bases and J by 4 bases, leaving 9 bases between them. This CDR3 is 13 amino acids long. Per the germline V gene, CDR1 is WNHNN and CDR2 is SYGVQD (reference sequence). The CDR3 DNA sequence: TGCGCCAGCAGTGATGGCACCCGCACTGAAGCTTTCTTT. Residues: CASSDGTRTEAFF.

V is TRBV27 and J is TRBJ1-5, with 7 bases that match TRBD1. The V segment lost 6 bases and the J segment 3 bases; nucleotides outside the gene matches: 5. The length of the CDR3 is 14 residues. Germline values: CDR1 MNHEY, CDR2 SMNVEV (reference sequence). CDR3 in amino acids: CASRAQGNNQPQHF. The CDR3 DNA reads as TGTGCCAGCAGGGCACAGGGGAACAATCAGCCCCAGCATTTT.

The chain has TRBV19 and TRBJ1-4; a weak D match, TRBD1 (6 bases). The germline V gene encodes CDR1 LNHDA and CDR2 SQIVND (reference sequence). V lost 6 bases and J 7 bases, leaving 15 bases between the germline ends. The CDR3 spans 14 residues. This CDR3 is CASRPGTFGEKLFF. Here the CDR3 DNA reads TGTGCCAGTAGACCCGGGACATTTGGTGAAAAACTGTTTTTT.

This clone was detected only once. The chain is built from TRBV4-2 and TRBJ2-3, with D possibly matching TRBD2 (6 bases). Trimming took 1 base from V and 2 from J, leaving 10 bases between them. The CDR3 is 15 residues long. Germline-derived CDR1 and CDR2 are LGHNA and YNFKEQ. The DNA for the CDR3 is TGTGCCAGCAGCCAAGGCGGGGCACACACAGATACGCAGTATTTT. It yields the protein CASSQGGAHTDTQYF.

The chain carries TRBV29-1 and TRBJ2-5, with 9 bases lining up with TRBD2. The DNA end lines up better with TRBJ2-7; the J call may be wrong. The length of the CDR3 is 12 residues. Looked up from germline, CDR1 is SQVTM and CDR2 is ANQGSEA. This CDR3 reads CSGGGGAHEQYF. CDR3 DNA sequence: TGCAGCGGGGGCGGGGGGGCGCACGAGCAGTACTTC.

In this sample, this clone turned up once. The chain has TRBV5-6 and TRBJ2-1, with TRBD2 matching 9 bases. Germline V gene lookup returns CDR1 SGHDT and CDR2 YYEEEE. This CDR3 has 18 residues. The V gene end was trimmed by 0 bases and the J gene end by 7 bases; junction bases not matched to a gene: 14. The CDR3 loop reads CASSLGELRLAGKNEQFF. The CDR3 DNA reads as TGTGCCAGCAGCTTGGGGGAATTGCGGCTAGCGGGAAAAAATGAGCAGTTCTTC.

This chain's CDR3 is CASSPLGASGRSHNEQFF. The CDR3 DNA sequence: TGTGCCAGCTCACCACTCGGCGCTAGCGGGAGGTCCCACAATGAGCAGTTCTTC. The chain recombines TRBV18 with TRBJ2-1; 11 bases line up with TRBD2. With V trimmed by 1 base and J by 5 bases, 10 bases remained unmatched. Germline V CDR1 and CDR2: KGHSH, LQKENI. The CDR3 runs 18 residues.

The gene calls are TRBV5-1 and TRBJ2-1; no firm D call. The V gene lost 3 bases and the J gene lost 4 bases, with 2 bases spanning the gap. CDR3 length equals 11 residues. The V gene's germline CDR1 is SGHRS and CDR2 YFSETQ. Here the CDR3 DNA reads TGCGCCAGCAGCTCTTACAATGAGCAGTTCTTC. The encoded protein is CASSSYNEQFF.

The J gene is TRBJ1-1, the V gene TRBV7-9; maybe TRBD1 (5 bases). The V gene's germline CDR1 is SEHNR and CDR2 FQNEAQ (reference sequence). The CDR3 totals 17 residues. The V and J ends lost 1 base and 1 base respectively, with 16 bases between them. Here the CDR3 DNA reads TGTGCCAGCAGCTTAGGGTTTAATGCAGGGCAGAACACTGAAGCTTTCTTT. As protein: CASSLGFNAGQNTEAFF.

The chain joins TRBV11-1 to TRBJ2-5; 8 nucleotides match TRBD1. The CDR3 is 15 amino acids. Losses at the gene ends were 5 bases for V and 5 bases for J; bases not matched to a gene: 10. Germline V gene lookup returns CDR1 SGHAT and CDR2 FQDESV (reference sequence). CDR3 sequence (DNA): TGTGCCAGCAGCCTAGACAGGGGCGCAGCGGAGACCCAGTACTTC. Amino acid sequence: CASSLDRGAAETQYF.

The chain carries TRBV5-1 and TRBJ1-2; D is ambiguous. V lost 5 bases to trimming and J lost 4 bases, with 15 bases between them. This CDR3 has 14 amino acids. Germline loops: CDR1 SGHRS, CDR2 YFSETQ. The CDR3 DNA follows: TGCGCCAGCAGTCGCCTGGAGGGAGTCTATGGCTACACCTTC. Protein sequence: CASSRLEGVYGYTF.

The J gene is TRBJ2-7, the V gene TRBV4-1; 8 bases match TRBD2. Germline CDR1 is MGHRA and CDR2 is YSYEKL. V lost 1 base, J lost 1 base, and 6 bases stayed unmatched. This CDR3 spans 16 amino acids. CDR3 amino acids: CASSQVLAGFSYEQYF. CDR3 bases: TGCGCCAGCAGCCAAGTTCTAGCGGGTTTTTCCTACGAGCAGTACTTC.

The J gene is TRBJ1-2, the V gene TRBV7-2; no reliable D call. Germline lookup yields CDR1 SGHTA and CDR2 FQGNSA. V lost 5 bases to trimming and J lost 9 bases, with 13 bases between them. The CDR3 loop spans 12 amino acids. In DNA form, the CDR3 reads TGTGCCAGCAGCCGACAAGCTCAGAGCTACACCTTC. Translating it yields CASSRQAQSYTF.

The rearrangement links TRBV7-9 to TRBJ2-6; a possible D gene is TRBD1 (5 bases). V was pared by 4 bases and J by 0 bases, with 10 bases between. The CDR3 has 16 amino acids. Germline assignment: CDR1 SEHNR and CDR2 FQNEAQ (reference sequence). The CDR3 nucleotides read TGTGCCAGCAGCTCCGACAGAGACTCTGGGGCCAACGTCCTGACTTTC. It is translated as CASSSDRDSGANVLTF.

This rearrangement joins TRBV7-9 to TRBJ1-1; 8 nucleotides agree with TRBD1. Losses at the gene ends were 4 bases for V and 5 bases for J; bases not matched to a gene: 6. The CDR3 totals 14 residues. In germline, CDR1 is SEHNR, CDR2 FQNEAQ (reference sequence). In DNA form, the CDR3 reads TGTGCCAGCAGCTCCTCCCGACAGGGGACTGAAGCTTTCTTT. It encodes CASSSSRQGTEAFF.

The rearrangement joins TRBV19 to TRBJ2-1; 7 bases map to TRBD2. Trimming took 3 bases from V and 5 from J; bases not matched to a gene: 4. The CDR3 consists of 14 residues. Germline V gives CDR1 LNHDA, CDR2 SQIVND (reference sequence). CDR3 protein: CASSIQRGHNEQFF. CDR3 DNA sequence: TGTGCCAGTAGTATCCAGCGGGGTCACAATGAGCAGTTCTTC.

This clone came up once. The chain has TRBV11-2 and TRBJ1-4; D perhaps matches TRBD1 (6 bases). Trimming shortened V by 3 bases and J by 2 bases, and 13 bases separated the two germline ends. This CDR3 spans 16 amino acids. Germline-derived CDR1 and CDR2 are SGHAT and FQNNGV. CDR3 region: CASSFTQGHTNEKLFF. The DNA for the CDR3 is TGTGCCAGCAGCTTCACTCAGGGACACACTAATGAAAAACTGTTTTTT.

The chain combines TRBV27 with TRBJ2-1; perhaps TRBD1 as D (6 bases). Deletions cut 4 bases from V and 11 bases from J, with 12 bases between. The CDR3 spans 12 residues. Germline-derived CDR1 and CDR2 are MNHEY and SMNVEV (reference sequence). As DNA, the CDR3 is TGTGCCAGCAGTTCCTGGGACACCCAGCAGTTCTTC. It translates to CASSSWDTQQFF.